A selection of T cell receptor beta chains follows, all from one sample in a study of regulatory T cells in long-lasting Graves disease. TCRdb reanalysed the multiplex PCR reads using MiXCR and keeps one entry per CDR3 protein. Of 440,000 or so distinct CDR3 sequences detected, about 15% appear once; the ten largest clones hold over 15%. The same sample was also used in a study of T cells in Graves' hyperthyroidism and ophthalmopathy.

The source material was peripheral blood mononuclear cells (PBMCs), sampled at new diagnosis, from a patient treated with antithyroid drugs. These TCRs come from a woman aged 25-40 years with Graves disease. CDR3s include the opening cysteine and the closing phenylalanine or tryptophan.

CDR3aa: CASSHEGTSSYNEQFF; j_gene: TRBJ2-1; v_gene: TRBV4-1
CDR3aa: CASSRQGTLSNQPQHF; j_gene: TRBJ1-5; v_gene: TRBV2
CDR3aa: CAWKAGHSGNTIYF; j_gene: TRBJ1-3; v_gene: TRBV30
CDR3aa: CAAWGVGQPQHF; j_gene: TRBJ1-5; v_gene: TRBV6-1
CDR3aa: CASSRDLLRGSYEQYF; j_gene: TRBJ2-7; v_gene: TRBV12-3/TRBV12-4
CDR3aa: CASSLGGTGAYGYTF; j_gene: TRBJ1-2; v_gene: TRBV5-1
CDR3aa: CASSADRGYGYTF; j_gene: TRBJ1-2; v_gene: TRBV2
CDR3aa: CASSLVGLGTKNIQYF; j_gene: TRBJ2-4; v_gene: TRBV7-2
CDR3aa: CASSRPDRNEQFF; j_gene: TRBJ2-1; v_gene: TRBV7-2
CDR3aa: CASSRRDTIYF; j_gene: TRBJ1-3; v_gene: TRBV13